The present T cell receptor (beta chain) was sequenced within a study of identical twins. This clonotype was detected only a few times. The antigen is unknown. Notes on the study in general: Memory repertoires lacked the insertion deficit that abundant cord blood beta clonotypes showed.

V dropped 5 bases and J dropped 8 bases, with 12 bases sitting between them. The CDR3 extends over 13 amino acids. The germline gives CDR1 MNHEY, CDR2 SVGEGT. TCRdb recomputed calls from the 5' RACE reads with MiXCR, one row per CDR3 protein. The sample carries 640,000 or so distinct CDR3 sequences, roughly 6% recorded once. Sequenced sample: naive T cells sorted from blood. This chain links TRBV6-2 or TRBV6-3 with TRBJ2-2; D is ambiguous. This receptor was obtained from a man between 18 and 35 years old in good health. This CDR3 reads CASSRLRQGELFF. CDR3 nucleotide sequence: TGTGCCAGCAGTCGCCTCAGGCAGGGGGAGCTGTTTTTT.